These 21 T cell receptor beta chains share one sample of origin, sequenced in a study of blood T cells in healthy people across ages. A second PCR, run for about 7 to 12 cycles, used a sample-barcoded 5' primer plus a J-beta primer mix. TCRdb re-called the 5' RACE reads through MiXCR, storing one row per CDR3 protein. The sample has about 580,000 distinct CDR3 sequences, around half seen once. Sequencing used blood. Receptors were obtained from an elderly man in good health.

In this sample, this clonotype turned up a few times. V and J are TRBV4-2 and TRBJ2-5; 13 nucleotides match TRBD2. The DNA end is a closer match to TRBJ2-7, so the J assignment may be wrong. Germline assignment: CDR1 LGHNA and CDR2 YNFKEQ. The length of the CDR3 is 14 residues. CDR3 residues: CASSPGLAGNEQYF. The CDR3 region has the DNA TGTGCCAGCAGCCCGGGACTAGCGGGAAACGAGCAGTACTTC.

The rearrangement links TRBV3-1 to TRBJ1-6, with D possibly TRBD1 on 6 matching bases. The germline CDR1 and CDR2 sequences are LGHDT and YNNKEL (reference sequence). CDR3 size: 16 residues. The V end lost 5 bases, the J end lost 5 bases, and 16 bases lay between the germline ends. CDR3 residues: CASSAQTGRNNSPLHF. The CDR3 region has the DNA TGTGCCAGCAGCGCCCAGACAGGCCGAAATAATTCACCCCTCCACTTT.

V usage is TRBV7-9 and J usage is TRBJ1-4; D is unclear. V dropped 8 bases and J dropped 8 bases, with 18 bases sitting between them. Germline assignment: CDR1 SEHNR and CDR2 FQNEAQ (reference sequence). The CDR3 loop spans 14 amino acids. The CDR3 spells CASGPPRTTEKLFF. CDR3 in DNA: TGTGCCAGCGGCCCCCCTCGGACTACCGAAAAACTGTTTTTT.

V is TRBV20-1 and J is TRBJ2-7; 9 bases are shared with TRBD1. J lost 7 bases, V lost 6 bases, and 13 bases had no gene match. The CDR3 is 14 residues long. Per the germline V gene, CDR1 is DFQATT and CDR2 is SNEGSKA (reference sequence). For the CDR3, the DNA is TGCAGTGCCAGGGGGACAGGGCGGGGTAATGAGCAGTACTTC. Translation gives CSARGTGRGNEQYF.

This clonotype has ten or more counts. CDR3 sequence (DNA): TGCAGTGCTAGAGTCTACGAGCAGTACTTC. Its protein product is CSARVYEQYF. This chain links TRBV20-1 with TRBJ2-7; no reliable D call. Trimming shortened V by 1 base and J by 3 bases, and 1 base separated the two germline ends. Germline V gene data show CDR1 as DFQATT and CDR2 as SNEGSKA (reference sequence). The CDR3 length is 10 residues.

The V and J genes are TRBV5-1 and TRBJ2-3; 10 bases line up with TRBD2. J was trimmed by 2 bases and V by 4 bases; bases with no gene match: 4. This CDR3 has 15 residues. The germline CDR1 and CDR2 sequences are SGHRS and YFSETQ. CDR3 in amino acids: CASSRSGGPTDTQYF. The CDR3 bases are TGCGCCAGCAGCCGTAGCGGGGGGCCCACAGATACGCAGTATTTT.

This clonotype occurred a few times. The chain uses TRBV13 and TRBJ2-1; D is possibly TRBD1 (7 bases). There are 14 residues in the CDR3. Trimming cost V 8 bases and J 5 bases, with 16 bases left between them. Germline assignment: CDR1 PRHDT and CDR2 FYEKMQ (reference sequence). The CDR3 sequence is CASGQGGPHNEQFF. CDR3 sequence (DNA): TGTGCCAGCGGTCAGGGGGGACCCCACAATGAGCAGTTCTTC. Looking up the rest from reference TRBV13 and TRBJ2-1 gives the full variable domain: AAGVIQSPRHLIKEKRETATLKCYPIPRHDTVYWYQQGPGQDPQFLISFYEKMQSDKGSIPDRFSAQQFSDYHSELNMSSLELGDSALYFCASGQGGPHNEQFFGPGTRLTVL.

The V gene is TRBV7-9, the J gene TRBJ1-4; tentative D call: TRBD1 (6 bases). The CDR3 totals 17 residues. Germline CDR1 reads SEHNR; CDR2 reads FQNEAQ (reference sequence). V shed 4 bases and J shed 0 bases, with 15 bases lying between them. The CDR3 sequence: CASSSRGGTATNEKLFF. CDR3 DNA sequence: TGTGCCAGCAGCTCCCGAGGGGGTACAGCAACTAATGAAAAACTGTTTTTT.

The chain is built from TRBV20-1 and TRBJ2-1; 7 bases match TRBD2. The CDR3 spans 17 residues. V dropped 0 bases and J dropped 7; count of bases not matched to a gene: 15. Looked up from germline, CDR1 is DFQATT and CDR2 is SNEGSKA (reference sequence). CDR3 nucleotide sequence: TGCAGTGCTAGAGATCGCACTAGCGATAATGATCGTAATGAGCAGTTCTTC. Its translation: CSARDRTSDNDRNEQFF.

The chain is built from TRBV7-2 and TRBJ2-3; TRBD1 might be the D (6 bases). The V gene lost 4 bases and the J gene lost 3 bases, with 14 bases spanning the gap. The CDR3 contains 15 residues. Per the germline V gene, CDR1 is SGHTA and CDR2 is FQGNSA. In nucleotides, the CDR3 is TGTGCCAGCAGCTCGAGAACAGGGATGACAGATACGCAGTATTTT. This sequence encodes CASSSRTGMTDTQYF.

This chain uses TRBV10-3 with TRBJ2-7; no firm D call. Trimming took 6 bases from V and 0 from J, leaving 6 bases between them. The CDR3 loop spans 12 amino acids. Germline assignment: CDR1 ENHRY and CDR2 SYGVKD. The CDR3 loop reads CAIRSASYEQYF. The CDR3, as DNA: TGTGCCATCAGGTCAGCCTCCTACGAGCAGTACTTC.

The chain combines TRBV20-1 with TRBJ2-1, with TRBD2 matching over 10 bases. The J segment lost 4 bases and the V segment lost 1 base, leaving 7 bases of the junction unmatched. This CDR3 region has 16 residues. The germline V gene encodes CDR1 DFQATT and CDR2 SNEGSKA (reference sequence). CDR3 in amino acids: CSARVTLAGAYNEQFF. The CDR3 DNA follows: TGCAGTGCTAGAGTAACGCTAGCGGGGGCATACAATGAGCAGTTCTTC.

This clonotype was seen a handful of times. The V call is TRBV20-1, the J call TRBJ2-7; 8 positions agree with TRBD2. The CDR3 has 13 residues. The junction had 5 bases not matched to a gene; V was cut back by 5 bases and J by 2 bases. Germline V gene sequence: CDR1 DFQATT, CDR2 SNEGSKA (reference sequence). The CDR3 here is CSADSGGTYEQYF. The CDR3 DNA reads TGCAGTGCTGACTCGGGGGGGACCTACGAGCAGTACTTC.

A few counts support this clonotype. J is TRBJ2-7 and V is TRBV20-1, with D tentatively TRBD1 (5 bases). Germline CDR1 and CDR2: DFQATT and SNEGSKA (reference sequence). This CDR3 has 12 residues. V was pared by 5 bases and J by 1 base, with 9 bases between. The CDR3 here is CSAVRGSYEQYF. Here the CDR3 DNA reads TGCAGTGCTGTTAGGGGATCCTACGAGCAGTACTTC.

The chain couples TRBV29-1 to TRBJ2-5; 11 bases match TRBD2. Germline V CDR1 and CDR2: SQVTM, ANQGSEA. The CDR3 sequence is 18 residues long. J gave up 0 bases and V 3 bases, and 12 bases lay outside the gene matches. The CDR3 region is CSVDRRQLAGANQETQYF. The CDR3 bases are TGCAGCGTTGACCGACGGCAACTAGCGGGGGCCAACCAAGAGACCCAGTACTTC.

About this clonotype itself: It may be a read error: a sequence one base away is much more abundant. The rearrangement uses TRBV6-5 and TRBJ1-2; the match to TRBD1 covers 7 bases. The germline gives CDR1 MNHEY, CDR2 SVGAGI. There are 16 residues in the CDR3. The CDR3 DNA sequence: TGTGCCAGCAGTTCGACAGGGAGCCGTACTAACTATGACTACACCTTC. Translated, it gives CASSSTGSRTNYDYTF.

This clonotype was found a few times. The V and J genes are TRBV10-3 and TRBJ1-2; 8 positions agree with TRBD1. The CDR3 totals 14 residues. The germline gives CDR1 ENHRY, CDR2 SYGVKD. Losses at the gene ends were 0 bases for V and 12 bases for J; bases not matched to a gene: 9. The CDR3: CAISESRDRTWDTF. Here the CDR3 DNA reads TGTGCCATCAGTGAGTCGAGGGACAGGACCTGGGACACCTTC.

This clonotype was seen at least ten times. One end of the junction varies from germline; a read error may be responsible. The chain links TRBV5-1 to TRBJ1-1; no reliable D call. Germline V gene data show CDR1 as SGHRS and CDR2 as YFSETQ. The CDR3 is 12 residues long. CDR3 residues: CASSPGNTEAFF. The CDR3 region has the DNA TGTGCCAGCAGTCCGGGGAACACTGAAGCTTTCTTT.

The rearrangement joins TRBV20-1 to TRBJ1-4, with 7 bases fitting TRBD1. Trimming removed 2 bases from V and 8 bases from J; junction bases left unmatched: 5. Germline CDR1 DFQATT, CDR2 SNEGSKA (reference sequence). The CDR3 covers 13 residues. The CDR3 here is CSARPTGVEKLFF. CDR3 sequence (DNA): TGCAGTGCTAGACCCACAGGGGTGGAAAAACTGTTTTTT.

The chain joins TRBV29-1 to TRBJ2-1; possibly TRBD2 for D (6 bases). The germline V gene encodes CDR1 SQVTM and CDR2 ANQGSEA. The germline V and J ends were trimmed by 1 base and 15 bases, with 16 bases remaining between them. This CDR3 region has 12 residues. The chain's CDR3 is CSVEVGREARFF. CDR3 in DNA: TGCAGCGTTGAAGTCGGGCGGGAAGCTCGGTTCTTC.

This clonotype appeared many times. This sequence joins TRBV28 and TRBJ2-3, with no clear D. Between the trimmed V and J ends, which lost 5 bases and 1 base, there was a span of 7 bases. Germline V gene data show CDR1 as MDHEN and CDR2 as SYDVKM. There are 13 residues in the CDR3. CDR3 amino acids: CASSPPGTDTQYF. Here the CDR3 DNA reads TGTGCCAGCAGTCCTCCGGGCACAGATACGCAGTATTTT.